These 28 T cell receptor beta chains originate from one sample sequenced in a study of breast tumors, draining lymph nodes, adjacent tissues. One entry per CDR3 protein results from TCRdb running MiXCR on the multiplex PCR reads. This table holds tens of thousands of distinct CDR3 sequences, around 45% found once. Sample: breast tumor tissue. These receptors originate from a female donor with breast cancer. Some clones in this sample may be carry-over from other donors' samples.

Details on this clonotype: This CDR3 is missing its conserved last phenylalanine or tryptophan, likely due to a read error. This sequence joins TRBV20-1 and TRBJ2-1, with D possibly being TRBD2 (6 bases). Germline V gene data show CDR1 as DFQATT and CDR2 as SNEGSKA (reference sequence). Trimming left V 5 bases short and J 8 bases short, with 19 bases between. The length of the CDR3 is 14 residues. The CDR3 region has the DNA TGCAGTGCTCATCCGGGACTGCGGAGCGATGAGCAGTTCGTC. It translates to CSAHPGLRSDEQFV.

J is TRBJ1-1 and V is TRBV5-1; the match to TRBD1 covers 8 bases. Germline-derived CDR1 and CDR2 are SGHRS and YFSETQ. J lost 1 base, V lost 7 bases, and 6 bases had no gene match. The CDR3 runs to 14 residues. CDR3 coding DNA: TGCGCCAGCTACTCAGGGGGCGCGAACACTGAAGCTTTCTTT. Its translation: CASYSGGANTEAFF.

In this sample, this clonotype turned up many times. In nucleotides, the CDR3 is TGTGCCACCAGTGACAGCAGGGGGATTGGGGAGACCCAGTACTTC. Amino acids: CATSDSRGIGETQYF. The chain employs TRBV24-1 and TRBJ2-5; TRBD1 agrees at 7 bases. The CDR3 is 15 amino acids. V gave up 4 bases and J gave up 5 bases; unmatched junction bases: 9. Germline V gene lookup returns CDR1 KGHDR and CDR2 SFDVKD.

This clonotype was detected ten times or more. This chain connects TRBV20-1 to TRBJ2-7, with 7 nucleotides matching TRBD2. The V segment lost 6 bases and the J segment 5 bases; nucleotides outside the gene matches: 10. CDR3 size: 13 residues. Germline CDR1 reads DFQATT; CDR2 reads SNEGSKA (reference sequence). The CDR3 loop reads CSAKGGNQNEQYF. The CDR3 DNA sequence: TGCAGTGCCAAGGGAGGGAATCAGAACGAGCAGTACTTC.

This clonotype showed up just once. The gene calls are TRBV7-3 and TRBJ2-3; TRBD1 aligns across 8 bases. Germline CDR1 reads SGHTA; CDR2 reads FQGTGA. J was trimmed by 7 bases and V by 0 bases; bases with no gene match: 6. This CDR3 spans 15 amino acids. This chain's CDR3 is CASSLTGTGENTQYF. The CDR3 nucleotides read TGTGCCAGCAGCTTAACTGGGACAGGAGAAAATACGCAGTATTTT.

This clonotype was detected ten times or more. The chain carries TRBV11-3 and TRBJ2-1; D ambiguous. The germline CDR1 and CDR2 sequences are SGHNT and YENEEA. This CDR3 has 13 amino acids. V lost 2 bases to trimming and J lost 3 bases, with 5 bases between them. CDR3 nucleotides: TGTGCCAGCAGCTTACCCCACTACAATGAGCAGTTCTTC. Translated: CASSLPHYNEQFF.

The chain is built from TRBV20-1 and TRBJ1-2; D is ambiguous. Germline lookup yields CDR1 DFQATT and CDR2 SNEGSKA (reference sequence). The CDR3 totals 14 residues. V was clipped by 5 bases and J by 3 bases, with 16 bases between them. CDR3 amino acids: CSAPRPDRDYGYTF. The CDR3 coding sequence is TGCAGTGCTCCCCGCCCGGACCGAGACTATGGCTACACCTTC.

The chain is built from TRBV20-1 and TRBJ1-6; TRBD1 matches at 7 bases. V shed 2 bases, J shed 5 bases, and the junction held 3 bases outside the gene matches. Germline lookup yields CDR1 DFQATT and CDR2 SNEGSKA (reference sequence). This CDR3 comprises 14 residues. CDR3 nucleotide sequence: TGCAGTGCTAGACGGCAGGGGGATAATTCACCCCTCCACTTT. Its protein is CSARRQGDNSPLHF.

About this clonotype: A single base separates this from a much larger clone, so it may be a read error. The chain has TRBV5-6 and TRBJ2-1; 9 positions match TRBD2. Germline assignment: CDR1 SGHDT and CDR2 YYEEEE. This CDR3 region has 16 residues. The CDR3 nucleotides read TGTGCCGGCAGCTCGAGACTAGCGGCCTCCTACAATGAGCAGTTCTTC. Protein product: CAGSSRLAASYNEQFF.

In its sample, this clonotype was seen many times. The V and J genes are TRBV4-2 and TRBJ2-2; possibly TRBD2 for D (6 bases). Trimming removed 10 bases at V and 4 bases at J, with 16 bases between. CDR3 length: 14 residues. The germline gives CDR1 LGHNA, CDR2 YNFKEQ. CDR3 protein: CATRAGYTTGELFF. The CDR3 nucleotides are TGTGCCACCAGAGCGGGTTACACCACCGGGGAGCTGTTTTTT.

This clonotype was recorded at least ten times. The J gene is TRBJ1-2, the V gene TRBV7-2; D unresolved. CDR3 length: 14 amino acids. The germline V and J ends were trimmed by 0 bases and 0 bases, with 5 bases remaining between them. In germline, CDR1 is SGHTA, CDR2 FQGNSA. Here the CDR3 reads CASSLAGANYGYTF. CDR3 nucleotide sequence: TGTGCCAGCAGCTTAGCGGGAGCTAACTATGGCTACACCTTC.

This chain uses TRBV28 with TRBJ2-7, with 9 bases fitting TRBD1. V lost 6 bases to trimming and J lost 1 base; unmatched junction nucleotides: 7. The germline V gene has CDR1 MDHEN and CDR2 SYDVKM. This CDR3 has 15 amino acids. CDR3 in DNA: TGTGCCAGCAGAGAGACCGGGACAGGGTCCTACGAGCAGTACTTC. This codes for CASRETGTGSYEQYF. Looking up the rest from reference TRBV28 and TRBJ2-7 gives the full variable domain: DVKVTQSSRYLVKRTGEKVFLECVQDMDHENMFWYRQDPGLGLRLIYFSYDVKMKEKGDIPEGYSVSREKKERFSLILESASTNQTSMYLCASRETGTGSYEQYFGPGTRLTVT.

This chain joins TRBV24-1 and TRBJ2-1; the match to TRBD2 covers 10 bases. Germline V CDR1 and CDR2: KGHDR, SFDVKD. J gave up 2 bases and V 9 bases, and 0 bases lay outside the gene matches. The CDR3 contains 13 residues. The CDR3 here is CATGTSAYNEQFF. The CDR3 nucleotides read TGTGCCACCGGGACTAGCGCCTACAATGAGCAGTTCTTC.

This clonotype was recorded many times. The V and J genes are TRBV19 and TRBJ2-5; 9 positions match TRBD1. Germline V gives CDR1 LNHDA, CDR2 SQIVND (reference sequence). The J segment lost 2 bases and the V segment lost 1 base, leaving 2 bases of the junction unmatched. This CDR3 has 15 residues. CDR3 sequence reads: CASSIVGTGQETQYF. The CDR3 region has the DNA TGTGCCAGTAGTATAGTAGGGACAGGGCAAGAGACCCAGTACTTC.

This clonotype was counted many times. The rearrangement uses TRBV14 and TRBJ1-4, with unresolved D. This CDR3 has 14 amino acids. Trimming removed 5 bases at V and 7 bases at J, with 14 bases between. Germline V CDR1 and CDR2: SGHDN, FVKESK. CDR3 nucleotides: TGTGCCAGCAGCAACCGGGCCCGGGGTGAAAAACTGTTTTTT. As protein: CASSNRARGEKLFF. Combining the CDR3 with reference TRBV14 and TRBJ1-4 gives the whole variable domain EAGVTQFPSHSVIEKGQTVTLRCDPISGHDNLYWYRRVMGKEIKFLLHFVKESKQDESGMPNNRFLAERTGGTYSTLKVQPAELEDSGVYFCASSNRARGEKLFFGSGTQLSVL.

Points on this clonotype: This may be a read error, as it is one base from a much larger clone. The rearrangement joins TRBV4-1 to TRBJ1-5; 10 bases are shared with TRBD1. CDR1 is MGHRA, CDR2 YSYEKL, per germline. This CDR3 comprises 16 residues. The J segment lost 6 bases and the V segment lost 4 bases, leaving 9 bases of the junction unmatched. Here the CDR3 DNA reads TGCGCCAGCAGCCCCCGACTGGACAGGGGGAGTCAGCCCCAGCATTTT. This translates into CASSPRLDRGSQPQHF.

The chain combines TRBV7-8 with TRBJ1-5, with D perhaps TRBD1 (6 bases). V lost 4 bases and J 2 bases, leaving 12 bases between the germline ends. CDR3 length: 15 amino acids. The germline V gene has CDR1 SGHVS and CDR2 FQNEAQ. The CDR3 DNA sequence: TGTGCCAGCAGCTCTTCAGCAGGGGGCAATCAGCCCCAGCATTTT. Its translation: CASSSSAGGNQPQHF.

This clonotype has ten or more counts. The V gene is TRBV28, the J gene TRBJ2-1, with no clear D. Germline V gene sequence: CDR1 MDHEN, CDR2 SYDVKM. The CDR3 sequence is 14 residues long. With 8 bases removed from V and 8 bases from J, the gap between germline ends came to 19 bases. DNA for the CDR3: TGTGCCAGCTCCGTCGCGATTAGCTCGGATGAGCAGTTCTTC. It specifies CASSVAISSDEQFF.

Details on this clonotype: The CDR3 end shows no conserved phenylalanine or tryptophan, and so a read error is likely. This rearrangement joins TRBV7-2 to TRBJ2-7, with TRBD2 as a possible D gene (6 bases). Deletions cut 5 bases from V and 0 bases from J, with 23 bases between. Germline V gene sequence: CDR1 SGHTA, CDR2 FQGNSA. This CDR3 comprises 18 residues. The CDR3 region has the DNA TGTGCCAGCAGCCAAGTGACTTCCATTAGCGGAGCCTCCTACGAGCAGTACCTC. It translates to CASSQVTSISGASYEQYL.

This clonotype has ten or more counts. The chain's CDR3 is CASSHKRGPRGNNEQFF. CDR3 nucleotide sequence: TGTGCCAGCAGCCATAAGCGAGGACCTCGGGGAAACAATGAGCAGTTCTTC. This chain uses TRBV11-1 with TRBJ2-1, with D maybe TRBD2 (5 bases). V gave up 5 bases and J gave up 5 bases, with 22 bases separating them. The CDR3 length is 17 residues. Germline loops: CDR1 SGHAT, CDR2 FQDESV (reference sequence).

This clonotype was found a few times. One base away lies a much larger clone, so this may be a sequencing read error. The rearrangement links TRBV6-6 to TRBJ2-7, with unresolved D. The CDR3 is 11 residues long. Trimming cost V 5 bases and J 5 bases, with 7 bases left between them. Germline assignment: CDR1 MNHNY and CDR2 SVGAGI (reference sequence). The CDR3 loop is CASSPSHEQYF. In DNA, the CDR3 is TGTGCCAGCAGTCCCTCACACGAGCAGTACTTC.

In its sample, this clonotype was seen many times. The chain employs TRBV7-2 and TRBJ2-7; D possibly corresponds to TRBD2 (5 bases). Per germline, CDR1 SGHTA and CDR2 FQGNSA. The CDR3 consists of 17 residues. V dropped 0 bases and J dropped 1 base, with 16 bases sitting between them. This chain's CDR3 is CASSLAKTRGTSYEQYF. In DNA, the CDR3 is TGTGCCAGCAGCTTAGCTAAAACTAGAGGAACTTCCTACGAGCAGTACTTC.

In this sample, this clonotype turned up a few times. V gene TRBV28 combines with J gene TRBJ1-3; TRBD1 is a possible D gene (5 bases). V was cut by 6 bases and J by 4 bases, with 10 bases left in between. Germline V CDR1 and CDR2: MDHEN, SYDVKM. This CDR3 is built from 13 residues. The CDR3 sequence is CASRTRVGNTIYF. The CDR3 DNA reads as TGTGCCAGCAGAACCAGGGTAGGAAACACCATATATTTT.

This clonotype was found many times. J is TRBJ2-1 and V is TRBV29-1; 14 nucleotides line up with TRBD2. The V gene end was trimmed by 5 bases and the J gene end by 8 bases; junction bases not matched to a gene: 5. Germline lookup yields CDR1 SQVTM and CDR2 ANQGSEA. This CDR3 is 14 amino acids long. For the CDR3, the DNA is TGCAGCGTTACGGGACTAGCGGGAGATTATGAGCAGTTCTTC. Its translation is CSVTGLAGDYEQFF.

By share of the sample, this clonotype is medium-sized. This chain connects TRBV29-1 to TRBJ2-1, with D unresolved. This CDR3 is 11 amino acids long. Trimming removed 7 bases at V and 7 bases at J, with 11 bases between. Germline V lookup: CDR1 SQVTM, CDR2 ANQGSEA. The CDR3 region is CSGSRQNEQFF. In DNA, the CDR3 is TGCAGCGGAAGTCGGCAGAATGAGCAGTTCTTC.

This clonotype was seen repeatedly, ten times or more. CDR3 in DNA: TGTGCCAGCTCACCGGGACAGGGGGCCTCCTACGAGCAGTACTTC. Translating gives CASSPGQGASYEQYF. This chain connects TRBV18 to TRBJ2-7, with TRBD1 matching 12 bases. The CDR3 covers 15 residues. The V gene's germline CDR1 is KGHSH and CDR2 LQKENI. The J segment lost 0 bases and the V segment lost 3 bases, leaving 0 bases of the junction unmatched.

The chain uses TRBV10-3 and TRBJ2-3; the match to TRBD2 covers 9 bases. V gave up 4 bases and J gave up 3 bases; unmatched junction bases: 5. CDR1 and CDR2 from the germline V gene are ENHRY and SYGVKD. This CDR3 is 15 amino acids long. The CDR3 is CAISVRAGGTDTQYF. In DNA form, the CDR3 reads TGTGCCATCAGTGTGCGGGCGGGAGGGACAGATACGCAGTATTTT.

With regard to this clonotype: Lacking the conserved final phenylalanine or tryptophan, this CDR3 likely reflects a read error. The V call is TRBV12-3 or TRBV12-4, the J call TRBJ1-1; D remains ambiguous. The CDR3 totals 13 residues. Trimming took off 0 bases at V and 6 bases at J, with 8 bases between the two ends. The CDR3 is CASSLARRAEAFL. The DNA for the CDR3 is TGTGCCAGCAGTTTAGCCAGACGGGCTGAAGCTTTCCTT.